This TCR beta chain emerged from a study of spatial heterogeneity in lung cancer. The wider study: Where available, sequencing covered follow-up PBMC samples, taken at a median of approximately 23 months after resection. Findings and caveats of the study: Resection saw ubiquitous expanded tumor TCRs appear in blood more than follow-up did.

This sample's time point: blood at routine non-recurrence follow-up after resection. Whole RNA from tumor, nontumor lung or frozen PBMC was sequenced unsorted. TCRdb ran MiXCR on the 5' RACE reads and lists one entry per CDR3 protein. The table shows about 47,000 distinct CDR3 sequences, with about 11% occurring only once. This clonotype was seen many times. Its antigen is unidentified. V lost 6 bases and J lost 0, with 16 bases in between. The CDR3 length is 16 residues. The germline V gene encodes CDR1 SGHAT and CDR2 FQNNGV. The sequencing used PBMCs, collected at follow-up. This sequence originates from a male donor with early-stage non-small cell lung cancer. The chain employs TRBV11-2 and TRBJ2-3, with a possible D match to TRBD2 (6 bases). The CDR3 region has the DNA TGTGCCAGCAGACGTCCTGGGGGGACTAGCACAGATACGCAGTATTTT. Translated: CASRRPGGTSTDTQYF.